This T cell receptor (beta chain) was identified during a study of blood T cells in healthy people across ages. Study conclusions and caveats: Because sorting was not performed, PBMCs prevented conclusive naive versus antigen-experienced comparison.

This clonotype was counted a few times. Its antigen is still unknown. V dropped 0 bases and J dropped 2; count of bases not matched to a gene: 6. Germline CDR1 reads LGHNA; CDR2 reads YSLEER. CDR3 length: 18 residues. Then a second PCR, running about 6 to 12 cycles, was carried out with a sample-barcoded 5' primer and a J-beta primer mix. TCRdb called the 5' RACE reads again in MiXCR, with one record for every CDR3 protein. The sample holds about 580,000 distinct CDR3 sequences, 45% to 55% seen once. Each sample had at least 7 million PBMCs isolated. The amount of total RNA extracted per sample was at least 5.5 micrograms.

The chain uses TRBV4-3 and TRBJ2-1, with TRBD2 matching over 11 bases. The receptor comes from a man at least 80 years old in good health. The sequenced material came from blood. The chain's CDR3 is CASSQDFPSGGPYNEQFF. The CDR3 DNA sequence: TGCGCCAGCAGCCAAGATTTCCCTAGCGGGGGGCCCTACAATGAGCAGTTCTTC.